This note documents a single TCR beta chain sequence. V lost 6 bases and J 4 bases, leaving 10 bases between the germline ends. The CDR3 sequence is 13 residues long. These data originate in a study of blood T cell repertoires in COVID-19. As for the study in general: The analysed material was cDNA or gDNA that came from T cells, B-cell-depleted T cells, or PBMCs.

The data were produced by immunoSEQ multiplex PCR, yet TCRdb's version contains in-frame clones alone and is incomplete. The sample contains 85,000 to 130,000 clones, roughly 86% of which appear only once. This clonotype was obtained from a woman aged 60-75 years with acute or convalescent COVID-19. Sequenced input: peripheral blood. The J gene is TRBJ1-3, the V gene TRBV12-3 or TRBV12-4, with D perhaps TRBD1 (5 bases). The CDR3, as DNA: TGTGCCAGCAGCAGGGTCTCGGGAAACACCATATATTTT. It specifies CASSRVSGNTIYF.